This T cell receptor beta chain was captured in a study of T cells in Graves' hyperthyroidism and ophthalmopathy. Diagnosis rested on symptoms, serum thyroxine and TRAb, thyroid ultrasound, and orbital computed tomography. From RNA transcripts, TCR beta CDR3 regions were amplified. The HTBI primer set served for first-round RT-PCR of the TCR CDR3. TCRdb re-analysed the multiplex PCR reads in MiXCR, keeping a single row per CDR3 protein. This sample yields around 490,000 distinct CDR3 sequences, of which less than 20% are seen a single time; 45% to 50% belongs to the top ten. Study-wide results and limits: A 13 V-J model separated ophthalmopathy from stable hyperthyroidism.

Trimming removed 3 bases from V and 0 bases from J, with 12 bases in between. Per the germline V gene, CDR1 is MNHEY and CDR2 is SMNVEV (reference sequence). This CDR3 has 15 residues. To note about this clonotype: Its antigen is currently unknown.

Sequencing used blood. This TCR came from a man aged 40-55 years with Graves' ophthalmopathy. The rearrangement links TRBV27 to TRBJ2-7; TRBD2 is a possible D gene (5 bases). CDR3 coding DNA: TGTGCCAGCAGTTTCGGGGTCCCGAACTCCTACGAGCAGTACTTC. Amino acids: CASSFGVPNSYEQYF.